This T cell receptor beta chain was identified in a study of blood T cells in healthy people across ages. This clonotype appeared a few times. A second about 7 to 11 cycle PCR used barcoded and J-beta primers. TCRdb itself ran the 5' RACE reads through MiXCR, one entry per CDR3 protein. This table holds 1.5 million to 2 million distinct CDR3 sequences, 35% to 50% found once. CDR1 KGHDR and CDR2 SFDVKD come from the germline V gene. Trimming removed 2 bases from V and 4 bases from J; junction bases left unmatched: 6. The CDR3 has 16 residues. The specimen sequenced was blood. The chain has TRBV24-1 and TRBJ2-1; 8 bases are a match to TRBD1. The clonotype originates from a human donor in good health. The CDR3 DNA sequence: TGTGCCACCAGTGATTCCCAGGGGGCAAGTTACAATGAGCAGTTCTTC. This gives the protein CATSDSQGASYNEQFF.